This T cell receptor (beta chain) is from a study of blood T cells in healthy people across ages. Study observations and caveats: Unsorted PBMCs prevented conclusive naive versus antigen-experienced comparison.

Combining a sample-barcoded 5' primer with a J-beta primer mix, a second PCR ran for about 6 to 11 cycles. Unique molecular identifiers of 12 random nucleotides labeled each cDNA. TCRdb itself ran the 5' RACE reads through MiXCR, one entry per CDR3 protein. This repertoire shows around 940,000 distinct CDR3 sequences, 45% to 60% found once; its top ten account for about a fifth. A note on this clonotype: Its antigen remains unidentified.

Each donor's blood draw was 8.5 to 10 milliliters of peripheral blood. This receptor was identified in a woman aged 60 to 75 in good health. Material: blood.

CDR3 region: CSARLSPERSEFF. CDR3 coding DNA: TGCAGTGCTAGACTCTCCCCGGAGAGGTCAGAGTTCTTC. This chain connects TRBV20-1 to TRBJ2-1; D gene ambiguous. Looked up from germline, CDR1 is DFQATT and CDR2 is SNEGSKA (reference sequence). The CDR3 is 13 amino acids. V was clipped by 2 bases and J by 14 bases, with 19 bases between them.